Shown below are 9 T cell receptor beta chains from a single sample sequenced in a study of CXCR3-negative and CXCR3-positive naive CD8 T cells. Libraries were UMI-labeled 5' RACE TRB cDNA. No DNA is given; TCRdb re-called the 5' RACE reads and lists each CDR3 protein once. Its clone listing holds 20,000 to 30,000 distinct CDR3 sequences. The specimen was naive CXCR3- CD8+ T cells from blood. Noted subset: CD45RO-CCR7+CD27+CD95- naive CD8+ T cells lacking CXCR3 (TNR3-). Receptor source: a human donor in good health. Some clones in this sample may be carry-over from other donors' samples.

According to its frequency, this clonotype is medium-sized. The chain has TRBV7-8 and TRBJ1-6. Germline V gives CDR1 SGHVS, CDR2 FQNEAQ. This CDR3 is built from 13 residues. Here the CDR3 reads CASSLGGTSPLHF.

The chain joins TRBV28 to TRBJ2-1; TCRdb's assignment of TRBD1 cannot be checked, as there is no DNA. This CDR3 spans 14 amino acids. CDR1 is MDHEN and CDR2 is SYDVKM in the germline V gene. The chain's CDR3 is CASGGQWPYNEQFF. The whole variable domain, filled in from reference TRBV28 and TRBJ2-1, reads DVKVTQSSRYLVKRTGEKVFLECVQDMDHENMFWYRQDPGLGLRLIYFSYDVKMKEKGDIPEGYSVSREKKERFSLILESASTNQTSMYLCASGGQWPYNEQFFGPGTRLTVL.

The chain carries TRBV7-8 and TRBJ2-7; the D call from TCRdb, TRBD1, cannot be confirmed without DNA. The CDR3 is 11 residues long. Germline CDR1 reads SGHVS; CDR2 reads FQNEAQ. The CDR3 sequence: CASSPGAEQYF.

V usage is TRBV25-1 and J usage is TRBJ2-7. There are 11 residues in the CDR3. The germline V gene encodes CDR1 MGHDK and CDR2 SYGVNS. The CDR3 sequence is CASSEGYEQYF.

The chain combines TRBV27 with TRBJ2-7; TCRdb lists TRBD2, though no DNA is available to test this call. The CDR3 loop spans 14 amino acids. Per the germline V gene, CDR1 is MNHEY and CDR2 is SMNVEV (reference sequence). The CDR3 sequence is CASSPAGGGYEQYF.

V is TRBV9 and J is TRBJ1-2; the D gene TCRdb calls, TRBD1, cannot be checked with no DNA. Germline V lookup: CDR1 SGDLS, CDR2 YYNGEE. The CDR3 consists of 15 residues. CDR3: CASSLGQGDNYGYTF.

The chain employs TRBV12-3 or TRBV12-4 and TRBJ2-3; the D call of TRBD2 rests on TCRdb alone, since no DNA is present to check it. The length of the CDR3 is 16 residues. The CDR3 protein is CASSLSVAGEADTQYF.

This clonotype counts as medium-sized by frequency. This chain uses TRBV7-6 with TRBJ2-3; there is no DNA to check the TCRdb D call of TRBD1. Germline V gene data show CDR1 as SGHVS and CDR2 as FNYEAQ. The CDR3 contains 15 residues. The CDR3 is CASSPPTIGTDTQYF.

The rearrangement uses TRBV7-2 and TRBJ2-7; TCRdb calls TRBD1, which cannot be checked without DNA. This CDR3 has 14 amino acids. The germline CDR1 and CDR2 sequences are SGHTA and FQGNSA. The CDR3 here is CASSLSTGDYEQYF.